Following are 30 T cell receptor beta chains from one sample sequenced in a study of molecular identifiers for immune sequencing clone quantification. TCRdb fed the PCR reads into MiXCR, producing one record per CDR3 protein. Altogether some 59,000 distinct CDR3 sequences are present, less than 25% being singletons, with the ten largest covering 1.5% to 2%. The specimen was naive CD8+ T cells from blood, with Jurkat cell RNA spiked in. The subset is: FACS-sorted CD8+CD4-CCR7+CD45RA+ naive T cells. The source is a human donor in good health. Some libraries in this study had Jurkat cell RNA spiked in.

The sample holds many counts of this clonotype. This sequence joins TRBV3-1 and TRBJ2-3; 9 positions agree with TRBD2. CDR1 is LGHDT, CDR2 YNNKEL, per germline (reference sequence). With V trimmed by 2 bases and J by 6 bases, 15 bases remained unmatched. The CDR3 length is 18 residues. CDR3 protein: CASSQIGLAGGPVDTQYF. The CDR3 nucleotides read TGTGCCAGCAGCCAAATTGGCCTGGCGGGAGGGCCGGTGGATACGCAGTATTTT.

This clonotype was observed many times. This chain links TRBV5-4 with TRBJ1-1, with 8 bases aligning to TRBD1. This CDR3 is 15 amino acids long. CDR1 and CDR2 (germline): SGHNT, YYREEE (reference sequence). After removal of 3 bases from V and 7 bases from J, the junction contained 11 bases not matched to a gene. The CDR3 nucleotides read TGTGCCAGCAGCTCCGGGACAGGCGAATTCAATGAAGCTTTCTTT. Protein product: CASSSGTGEFNEAFF.

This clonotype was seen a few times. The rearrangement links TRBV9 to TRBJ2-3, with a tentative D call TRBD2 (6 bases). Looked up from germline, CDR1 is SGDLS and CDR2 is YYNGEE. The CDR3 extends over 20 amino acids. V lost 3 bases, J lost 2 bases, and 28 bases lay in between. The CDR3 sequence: CASSALTEDGGPGDTDTQYF. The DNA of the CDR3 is TGTGCCAGCAGCGCCCTCACCGAGGATGGGGGACCGGGGGACACAGATACGCAGTATTTT.

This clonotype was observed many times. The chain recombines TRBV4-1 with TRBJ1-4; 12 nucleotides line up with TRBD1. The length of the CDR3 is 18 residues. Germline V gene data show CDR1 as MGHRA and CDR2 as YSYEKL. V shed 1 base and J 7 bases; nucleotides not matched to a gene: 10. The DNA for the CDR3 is TGCGCCAGCAGCCAAGGCCGCGGGACAGGGGGCTATAGTGAAAAACTGTTTTTT. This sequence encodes CASSQGRGTGGYSEKLFF.

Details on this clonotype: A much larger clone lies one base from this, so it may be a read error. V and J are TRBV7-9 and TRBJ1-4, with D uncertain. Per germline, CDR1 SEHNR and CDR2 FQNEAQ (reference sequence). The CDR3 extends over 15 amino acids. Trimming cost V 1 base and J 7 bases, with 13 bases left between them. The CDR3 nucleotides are TGTGCCAGCAGCTTAGACGAAGGGCGGAGTGAAAAACTGTTTTTT. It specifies CASSLDEGRSEKLFF.

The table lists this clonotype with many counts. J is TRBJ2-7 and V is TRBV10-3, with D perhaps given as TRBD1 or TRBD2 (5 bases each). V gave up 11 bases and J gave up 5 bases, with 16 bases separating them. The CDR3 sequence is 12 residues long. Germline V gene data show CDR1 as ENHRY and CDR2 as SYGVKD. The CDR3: CAHAGWENEQYF. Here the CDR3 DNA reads TGTGCCCACGCAGGGTGGGAGAACGAGCAGTACTTC.

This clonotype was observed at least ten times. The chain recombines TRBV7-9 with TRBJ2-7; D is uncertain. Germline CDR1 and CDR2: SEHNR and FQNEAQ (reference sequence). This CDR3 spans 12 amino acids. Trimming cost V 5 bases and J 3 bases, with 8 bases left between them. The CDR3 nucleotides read TGTGCCAGCAGCCGAAACAGCTACGAGCAGTACTTC. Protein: CASSRNSYEQYF.

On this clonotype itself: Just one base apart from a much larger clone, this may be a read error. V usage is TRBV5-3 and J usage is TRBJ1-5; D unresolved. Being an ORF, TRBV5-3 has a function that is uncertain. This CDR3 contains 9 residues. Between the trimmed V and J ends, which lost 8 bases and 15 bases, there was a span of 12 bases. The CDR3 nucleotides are TGTGCCAGCCACTTAGAGCCGCATTTT. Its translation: CASHLEPHF.

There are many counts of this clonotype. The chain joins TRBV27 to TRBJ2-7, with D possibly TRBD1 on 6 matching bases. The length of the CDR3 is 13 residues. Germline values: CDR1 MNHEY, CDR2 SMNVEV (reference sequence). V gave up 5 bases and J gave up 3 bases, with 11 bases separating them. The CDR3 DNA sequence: TGTGCCAGCAGTGCAGGACAGAACTACGAGCAGTACTTC. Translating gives CASSAGQNYEQYF.

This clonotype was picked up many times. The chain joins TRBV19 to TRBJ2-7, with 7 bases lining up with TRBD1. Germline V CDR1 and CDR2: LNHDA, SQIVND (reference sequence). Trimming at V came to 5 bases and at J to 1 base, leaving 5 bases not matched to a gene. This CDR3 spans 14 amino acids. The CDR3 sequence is CASSAGTASYEQYF. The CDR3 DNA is TGTGCCAGTAGTGCAGGGACAGCTTCCTACGAGCAGTACTTC.

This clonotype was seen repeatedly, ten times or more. The CDR3 reads CASSQVRGQGTGELFF. In DNA, the CDR3 is TGTGCCAGCAGCCAAGTGCGCGGACAGGGGACCGGGGAGCTGTTTTTT. This chain uses TRBV14 with TRBJ2-2, with TRBD1 matching over 9 bases. V lost 1 base and J lost 5; bases outside the gene matches: 5. This CDR3 comprises 16 residues. Germline-derived CDR1 and CDR2 are SGHDN and FVKESK. Combining the CDR3 with reference TRBV14 and TRBJ2-2 gives the whole variable domain EAGVTQFPSHSVIEKGQTVTLRCDPISGHDNLYWYRRVMGKEIKFLLHFVKESKQDESGMPNNRFLAERTGGTYSTLKVQPAELEDSGVYFCASSQVRGQGTGELFFGEGSRLTVL.

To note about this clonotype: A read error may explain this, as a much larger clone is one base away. The CDR3 loop is CASSPPLYTGEQFF. The CDR3 DNA reads TGTGCCAGCAGCCCGCCCCTCTACACCGGGGAGCAGTTTTTT. The rearrangement joins TRBV7-9 to TRBJ2-2; D is perhaps TRBD2 (5 bases). The CDR3 runs to 14 residues. CDR1 is SEHNR and CDR2 is FQNEAQ in the germline V gene (reference sequence).

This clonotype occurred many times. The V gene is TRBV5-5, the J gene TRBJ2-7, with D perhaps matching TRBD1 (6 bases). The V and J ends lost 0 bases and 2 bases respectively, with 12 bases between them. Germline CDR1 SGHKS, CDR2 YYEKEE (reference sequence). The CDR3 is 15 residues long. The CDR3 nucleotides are TGTGCCAGCAGCTTGGAGGCAGGGGACGCCTACGAGCAGTACTTC. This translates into CASSLEAGDAYEQYF.

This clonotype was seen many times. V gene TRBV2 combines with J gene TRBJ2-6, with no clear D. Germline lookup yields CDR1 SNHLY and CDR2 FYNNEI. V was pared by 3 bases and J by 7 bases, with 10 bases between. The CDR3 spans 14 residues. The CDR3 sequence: CASSDRYTANVLTF. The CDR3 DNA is TGTGCCAGCAGTGACAGGTACACAGCCAACGTCCTGACTTTC.

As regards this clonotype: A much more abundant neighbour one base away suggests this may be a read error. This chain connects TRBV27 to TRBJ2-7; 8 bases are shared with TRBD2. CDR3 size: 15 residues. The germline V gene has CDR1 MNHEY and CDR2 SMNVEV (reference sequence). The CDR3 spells CASGLSGGTNYEQYF. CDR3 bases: TGTGCCAGCGGTTTATCGGGAGGGACAAATTACGAGCAGTACTTC.

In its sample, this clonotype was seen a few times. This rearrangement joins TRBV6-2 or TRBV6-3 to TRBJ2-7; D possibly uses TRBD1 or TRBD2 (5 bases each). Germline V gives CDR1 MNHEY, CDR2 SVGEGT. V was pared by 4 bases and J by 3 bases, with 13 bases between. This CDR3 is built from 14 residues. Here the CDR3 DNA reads TGTGCCAGCAGTTCCCGGGACGGGATCTACGAGCAGTACTTC. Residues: CASSSRDGIYEQYF.

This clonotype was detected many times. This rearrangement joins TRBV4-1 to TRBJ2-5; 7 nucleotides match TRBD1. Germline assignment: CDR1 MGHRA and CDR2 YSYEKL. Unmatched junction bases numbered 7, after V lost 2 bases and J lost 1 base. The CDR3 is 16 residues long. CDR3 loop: CASSQTGQSSQETQYF. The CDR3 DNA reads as TGCGCCAGCAGCCAAACGGGACAGTCCAGCCAAGAGACCCAGTACTTC.

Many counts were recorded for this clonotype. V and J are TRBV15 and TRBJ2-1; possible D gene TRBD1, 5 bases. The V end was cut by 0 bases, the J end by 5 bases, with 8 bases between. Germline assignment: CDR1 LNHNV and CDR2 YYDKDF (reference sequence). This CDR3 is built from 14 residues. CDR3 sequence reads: CATSRDPGNNEQFF. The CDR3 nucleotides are TGTGCCACCAGCAGAGACCCAGGGAACAATGAGCAGTTCTTC. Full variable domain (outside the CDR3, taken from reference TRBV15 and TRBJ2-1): DAMVIQNPRYQVTQFGKPVTLSCSQTLNHNVMYWYQQKSSQAPKLLFHYYDKDFNNEADTPDNFQSRRPNTSFCFLDIRSPGLGDTAMYLCATSRDPGNNEQFFGPGTRLTVL.

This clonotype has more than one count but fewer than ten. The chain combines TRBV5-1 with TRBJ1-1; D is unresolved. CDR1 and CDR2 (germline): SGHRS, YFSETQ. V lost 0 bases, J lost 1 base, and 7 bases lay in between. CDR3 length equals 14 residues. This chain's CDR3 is CASSLDGSNTEAFF. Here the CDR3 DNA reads TGCGCCAGCAGCTTGGACGGGTCGAACACTGAAGCTTTCTTT.

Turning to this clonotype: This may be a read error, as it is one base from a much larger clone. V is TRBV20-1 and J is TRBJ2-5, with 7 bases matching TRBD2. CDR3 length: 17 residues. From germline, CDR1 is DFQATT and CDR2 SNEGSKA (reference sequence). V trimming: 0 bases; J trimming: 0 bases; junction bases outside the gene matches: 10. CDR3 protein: CSAREGVLAAYQETQYF. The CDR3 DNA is TGCAGTGCTAGAGAAGGAGTCCTAGCGGCGTACCAAGAGACCCAGTACTTC.

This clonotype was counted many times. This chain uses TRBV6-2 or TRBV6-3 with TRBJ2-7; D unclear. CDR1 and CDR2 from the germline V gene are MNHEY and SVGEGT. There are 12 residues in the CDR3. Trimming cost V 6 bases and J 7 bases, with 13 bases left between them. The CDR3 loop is CASRLPKAEQYF. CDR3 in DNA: TGTGCCAGCAGACTACCGAAGGCAGAGCAGTACTTC.

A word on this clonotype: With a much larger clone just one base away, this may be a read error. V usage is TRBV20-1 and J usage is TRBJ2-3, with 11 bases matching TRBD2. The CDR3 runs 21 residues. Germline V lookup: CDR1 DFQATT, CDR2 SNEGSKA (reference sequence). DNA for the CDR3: TGCAGTGCTAGAGTTGGGGCCCGGGATGGGACTAGCGGAGCTAGCACAGATCCGCAGTATTTT. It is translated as CSARVGARDGTSGASTDPQYF.

CDR3 in amino acids: CSARDPSGYTF. The CDR3 DNA reads TGCAGTGCTAGAGACCCCTCTGGCTACACCTTC. The chain couples TRBV20-1 to TRBJ1-2; unclear D gene. The V gene's germline CDR1 is DFQATT and CDR2 SNEGSKA (reference sequence). There are 11 residues in the CDR3. Trimming shortened V by 0 bases and J by 7 bases, and 6 bases separated the two germline ends.

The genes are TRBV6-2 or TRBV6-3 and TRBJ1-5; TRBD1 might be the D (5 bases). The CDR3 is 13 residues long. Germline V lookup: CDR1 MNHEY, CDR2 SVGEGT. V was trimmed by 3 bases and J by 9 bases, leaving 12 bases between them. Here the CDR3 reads CASSYGGGRPQHF. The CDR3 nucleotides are TGTGCCAGCAGTTATGGGGGGGGACGGCCCCAGCATTTT.

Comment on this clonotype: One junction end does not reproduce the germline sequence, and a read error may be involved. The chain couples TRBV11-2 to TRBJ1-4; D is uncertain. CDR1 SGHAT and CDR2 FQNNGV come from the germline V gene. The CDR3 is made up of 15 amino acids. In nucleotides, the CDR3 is TGTGCCAGCGGCTTAGATCTTGGCGGGCCGGAAAAACTGTTTTTT. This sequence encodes CASGLDLGGPEKLFF. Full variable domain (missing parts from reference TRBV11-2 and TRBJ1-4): EAGVAQSPRYKIIEKRQSVAFWCNPISGHATLYWYQQILGQGPKLLIQFQNNGVVDDSQLPKDRFSAERLKGVDSTLKIQPAKLEDSAVYLCASGLDLGGPEKLFFGSGTQLSVL.

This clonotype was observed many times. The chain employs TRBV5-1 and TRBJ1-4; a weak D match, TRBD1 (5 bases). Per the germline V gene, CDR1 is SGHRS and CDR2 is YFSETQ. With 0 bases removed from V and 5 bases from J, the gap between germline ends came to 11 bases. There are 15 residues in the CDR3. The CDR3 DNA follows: TGCGCCAGCAGCTTGGAGGGGCTGAAAAATGAAAAACTGTTTTTT. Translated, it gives CASSLEGLKNEKLFF.

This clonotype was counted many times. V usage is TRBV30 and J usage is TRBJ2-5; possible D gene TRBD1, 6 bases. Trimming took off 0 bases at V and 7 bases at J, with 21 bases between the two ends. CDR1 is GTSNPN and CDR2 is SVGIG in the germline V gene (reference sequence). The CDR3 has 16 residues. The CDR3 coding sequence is TGTGCCTGGAGTGTAGACCCCGGGACAAACCTAGGGACCCAGTACTTC. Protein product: CAWSVDPGTNLGTQYF.

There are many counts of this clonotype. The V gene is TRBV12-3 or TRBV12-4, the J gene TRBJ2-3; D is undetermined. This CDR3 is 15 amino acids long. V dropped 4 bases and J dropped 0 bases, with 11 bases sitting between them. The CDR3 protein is CASSYREPSTDTQYF. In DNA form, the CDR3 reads TGTGCCAGCAGTTACAGAGAACCTAGCACAGATACGCAGTATTTT.

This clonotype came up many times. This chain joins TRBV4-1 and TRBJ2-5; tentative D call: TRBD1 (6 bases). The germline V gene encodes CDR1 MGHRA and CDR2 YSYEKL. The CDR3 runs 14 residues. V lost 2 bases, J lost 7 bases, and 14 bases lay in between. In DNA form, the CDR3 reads TGCGCCAGCAGCCAAAGGTCAGGGGCTGGGACCCAGTACTTC. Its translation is CASSQRSGAGTQYF.

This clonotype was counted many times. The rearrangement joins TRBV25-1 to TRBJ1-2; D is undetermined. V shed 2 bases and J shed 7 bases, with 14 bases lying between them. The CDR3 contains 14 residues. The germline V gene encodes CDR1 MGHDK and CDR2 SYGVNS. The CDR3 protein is CASSESAALGGYTF. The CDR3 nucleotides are TGTGCCAGCAGTGAAAGTGCCGCCCTAGGTGGCTACACCTTC.